A single T cell receptor beta chain is shown here with its context. The CDR3 sequence is 14 residues long. Germline V lookup: CDR1 LGHDT, CDR2 YNNKEL (reference sequence). After removal of 4 bases from V and 4 bases from J, the junction contained 3 bases not matched to a gene. Some clones are missing from TCRdb's copy, which holds only in-frame ones; the method was immunoSEQ multiplex PCR. The table lists 150,000 to 200,000 clones, around 82% of them singletons. The data were taken from a study of blood T cell repertoires in COVID-19. Study context: The United States, Italy and Spain provided the acute and convalescent COVID-19 samples.

Sequencing was carried out using peripheral blood. This chain links TRBV3-1 (or the pseudogene TRBV3-2) with TRBJ1-5, with 8 nucleotides matching TRBD1. This clonotype originated in a human donor with acute or convalescent COVID-19. The donor label of this sample is uncertain. The CDR3, as DNA: TGTGCCAGCAGCCCCACAGGGGGGAATCAGCCCCAGCATTTT. Its translation: CASSPTGGNQPQHF.